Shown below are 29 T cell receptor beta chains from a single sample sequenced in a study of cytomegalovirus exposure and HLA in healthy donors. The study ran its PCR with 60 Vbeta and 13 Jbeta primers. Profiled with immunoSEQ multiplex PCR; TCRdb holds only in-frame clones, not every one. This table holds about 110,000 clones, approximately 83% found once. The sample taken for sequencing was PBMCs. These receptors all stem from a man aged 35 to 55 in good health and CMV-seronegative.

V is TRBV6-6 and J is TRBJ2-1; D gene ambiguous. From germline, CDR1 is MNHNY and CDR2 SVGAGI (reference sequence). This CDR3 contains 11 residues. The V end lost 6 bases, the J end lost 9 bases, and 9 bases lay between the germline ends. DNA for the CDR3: TGTGCCAGCAGATTTGGGCCTGAGCAGTTCTTC. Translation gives CASRFGPEQFF.

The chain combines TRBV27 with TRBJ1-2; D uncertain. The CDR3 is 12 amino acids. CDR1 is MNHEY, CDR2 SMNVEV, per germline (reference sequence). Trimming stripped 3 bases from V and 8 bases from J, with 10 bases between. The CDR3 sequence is CASSFGGGGYTF. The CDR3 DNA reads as TGTGCCAGCAGTTTCGGCGGAGGGGGCTACACCTTC.

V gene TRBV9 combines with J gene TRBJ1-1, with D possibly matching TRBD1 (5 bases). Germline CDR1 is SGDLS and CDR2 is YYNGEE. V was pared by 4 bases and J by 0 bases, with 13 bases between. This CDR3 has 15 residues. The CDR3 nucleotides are TGTGCCAGCAGCTGGGGTGACAGCCTGAACACTGAAGCTTTCTTT. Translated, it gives CASSWGDSLNTEAFF.

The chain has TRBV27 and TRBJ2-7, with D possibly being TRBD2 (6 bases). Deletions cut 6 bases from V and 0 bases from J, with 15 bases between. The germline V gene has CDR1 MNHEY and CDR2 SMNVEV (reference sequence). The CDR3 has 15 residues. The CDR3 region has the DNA TGTGCCAGCAGCCCCAGCCTGCGGGGCTCCTACGAGCAGTACTTC. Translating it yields CASSPSLRGSYEQYF.

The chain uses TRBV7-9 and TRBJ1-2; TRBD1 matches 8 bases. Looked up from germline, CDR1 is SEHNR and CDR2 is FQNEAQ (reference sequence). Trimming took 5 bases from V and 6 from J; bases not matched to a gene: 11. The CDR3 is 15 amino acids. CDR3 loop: CASSPSRDRGNGYTF. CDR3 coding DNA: TGTGCCAGCAGCCCATCTCGAGACAGGGGAAATGGCTACACCTTC.

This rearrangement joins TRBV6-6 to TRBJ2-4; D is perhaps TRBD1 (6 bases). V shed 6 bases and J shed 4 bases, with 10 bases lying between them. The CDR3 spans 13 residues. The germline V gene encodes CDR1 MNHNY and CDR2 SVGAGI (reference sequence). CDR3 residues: CASSGTGKNIQYF. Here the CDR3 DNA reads TGTGCCAGCAGCGGTACAGGGAAAAACATTCAGTACTTC.

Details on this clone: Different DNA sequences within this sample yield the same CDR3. CDR3 coding DNA: TGTGCCAGCAGCTTCGGGGGGACTGAAGCTTTCTTT. Translated, it gives CASSFGGTEAFF. The rearrangement links TRBV5-4 to TRBJ1-1, with TRBD1 as a possible D gene (5 bases). The CDR3 consists of 12 residues. The V end was cut by 2 bases, the J end by 5 bases, with 7 bases between. Germline V gene lookup returns CDR1 SGHNT and CDR2 YYREEE (reference sequence).

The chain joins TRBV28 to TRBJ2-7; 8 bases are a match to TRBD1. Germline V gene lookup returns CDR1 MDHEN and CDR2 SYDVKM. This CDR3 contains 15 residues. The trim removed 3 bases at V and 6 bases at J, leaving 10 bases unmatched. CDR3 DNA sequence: TGTGCCAGCAGTTTGCCCGGACAGGGTCGCCTCGAGCAGTACTTC. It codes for CASSLPGQGRLEQYF.

CDR3 DNA sequence: TGTGCCAGCAGTTTACTGGGACAGGGATATGGCTACACCTTC. Its protein product is CASSLLGQGYGYTF. V and J are TRBV28 and TRBJ1-2, with 9 bases fitting TRBD1. V trimming: 2 bases; J trimming: 5 bases; junction bases outside the gene matches: 3. This CDR3 region has 14 residues. Germline assignment: CDR1 MDHEN and CDR2 SYDVKM.

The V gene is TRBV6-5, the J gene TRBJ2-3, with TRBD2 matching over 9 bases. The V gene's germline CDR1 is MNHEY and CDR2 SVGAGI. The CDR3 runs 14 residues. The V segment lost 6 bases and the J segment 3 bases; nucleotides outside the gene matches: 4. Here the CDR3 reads CASRRGGATDTQYF. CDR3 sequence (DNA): TGTGCCAGCAGGCGGGGGGGCGCGACAGATACGCAGTATTTT.

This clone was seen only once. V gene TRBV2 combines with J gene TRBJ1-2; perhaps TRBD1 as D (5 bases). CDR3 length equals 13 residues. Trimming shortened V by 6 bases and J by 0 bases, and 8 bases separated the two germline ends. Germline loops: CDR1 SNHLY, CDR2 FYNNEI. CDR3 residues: CASSREANYGYTF. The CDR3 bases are TGTGCCAGCAGCAGGGAAGCTAACTATGGCTACACCTTC.

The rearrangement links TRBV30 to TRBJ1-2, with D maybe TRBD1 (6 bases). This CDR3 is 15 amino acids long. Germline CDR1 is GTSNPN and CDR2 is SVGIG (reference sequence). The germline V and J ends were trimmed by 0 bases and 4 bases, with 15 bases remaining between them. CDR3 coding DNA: TGTGCCTGGAGTGTATTTGGGGGGGCTGGCTATGGCTACACCTTC. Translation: CAWSVFGGAGYGYTF. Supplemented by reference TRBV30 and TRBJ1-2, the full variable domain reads SQTIHQWPATLVQPVGSPLSLECTVEGTSNPNLYWYRQAAGRGLQLLFYSVGIGQISSEVPQNLSASRPQDRQFILSSKKLLLSDSGFYLCAWSVFGGAGYGYTFGSGTRLTVV.

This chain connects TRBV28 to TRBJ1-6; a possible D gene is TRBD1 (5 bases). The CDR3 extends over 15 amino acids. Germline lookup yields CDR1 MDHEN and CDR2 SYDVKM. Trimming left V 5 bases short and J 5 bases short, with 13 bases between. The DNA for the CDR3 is TGTGCCAGCAGTACCTCCGACAGCGATAATTCACCCCTCCACTTT. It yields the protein CASSTSDSDNSPLHF.

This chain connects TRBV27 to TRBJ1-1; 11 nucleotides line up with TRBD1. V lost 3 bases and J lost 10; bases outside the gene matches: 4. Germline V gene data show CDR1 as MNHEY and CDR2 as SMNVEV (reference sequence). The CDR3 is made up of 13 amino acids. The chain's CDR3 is CASSFGTGGTAFF. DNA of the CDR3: TGTGCCAGCAGTTTCGGGACAGGGGGGACAGCTTTCTTT.

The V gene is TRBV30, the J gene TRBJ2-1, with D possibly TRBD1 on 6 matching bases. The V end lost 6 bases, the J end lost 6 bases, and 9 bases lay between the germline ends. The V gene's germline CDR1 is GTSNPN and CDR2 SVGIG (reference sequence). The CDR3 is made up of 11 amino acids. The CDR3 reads CACLQGNEQFF. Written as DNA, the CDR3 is TGTGCCTGTCTACAGGGCAATGAGCAGTTCTTC.

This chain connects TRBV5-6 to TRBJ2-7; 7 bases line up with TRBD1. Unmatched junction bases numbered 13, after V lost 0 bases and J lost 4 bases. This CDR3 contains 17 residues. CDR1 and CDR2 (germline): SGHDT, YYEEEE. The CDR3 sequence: CASSLEVRRTGPYEQYF. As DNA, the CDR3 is TGTGCCAGCAGCTTGGAGGTCAGGCGGACAGGACCTTACGAGCAGTACTTC.

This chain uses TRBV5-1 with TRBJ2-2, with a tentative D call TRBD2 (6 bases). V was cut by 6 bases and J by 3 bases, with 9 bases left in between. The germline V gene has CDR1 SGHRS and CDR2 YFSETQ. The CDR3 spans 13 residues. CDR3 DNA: TGCGCCAGCATGGCTAGCGACACCGGGGAGCTGTTTTTT. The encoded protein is CASMASDTGELFF.

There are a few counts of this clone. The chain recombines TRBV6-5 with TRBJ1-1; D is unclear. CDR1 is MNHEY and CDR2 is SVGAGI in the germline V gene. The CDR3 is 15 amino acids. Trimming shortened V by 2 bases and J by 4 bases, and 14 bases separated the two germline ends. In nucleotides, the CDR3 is TGTGCCAGCAGTTACCTAGGCCGATCGGGCACTGAAGCTTTCTTT. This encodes CASSYLGRSGTEAFF.

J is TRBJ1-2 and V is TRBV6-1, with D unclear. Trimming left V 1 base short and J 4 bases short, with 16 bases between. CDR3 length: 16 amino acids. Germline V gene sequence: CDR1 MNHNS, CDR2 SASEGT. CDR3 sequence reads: CASSEGSGFPSYGYTF. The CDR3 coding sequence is TGTGCCAGCAGTGAAGGGTCAGGTTTTCCTTCCTATGGCTACACCTTC.

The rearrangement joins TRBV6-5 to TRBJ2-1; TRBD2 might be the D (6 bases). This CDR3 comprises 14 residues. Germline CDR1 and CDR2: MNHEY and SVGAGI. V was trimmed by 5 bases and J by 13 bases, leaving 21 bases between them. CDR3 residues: CASSRTSRDSRQFF. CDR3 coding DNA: TGTGCCAGCAGTCGTACCTCTCGGGACTCACGACAGTTCTTC.

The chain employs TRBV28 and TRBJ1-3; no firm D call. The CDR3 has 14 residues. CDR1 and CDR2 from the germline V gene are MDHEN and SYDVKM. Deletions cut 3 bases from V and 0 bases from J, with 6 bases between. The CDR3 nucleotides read TGTGCCAGCAGTTTTCTGGCCTCTGGAAACACCATATATTTT. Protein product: CASSFLASGNTIYF. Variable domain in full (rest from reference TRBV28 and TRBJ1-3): DVKVTQSSRYLVKRTGEKVFLECVQDMDHENMFWYRQDPGLGLRLIYFSYDVKMKEKGDIPEGYSVSREKKERFSLILESASTNQTSMYLCASSFLASGNTIYFGEGSWLTVV.

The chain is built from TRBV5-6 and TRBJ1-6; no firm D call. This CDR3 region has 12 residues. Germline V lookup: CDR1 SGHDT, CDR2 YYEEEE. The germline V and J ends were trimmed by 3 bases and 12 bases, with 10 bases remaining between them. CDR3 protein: CASSSGSLPLHF. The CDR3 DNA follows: TGTGCCAGCAGCTCGGGTTCTCTACCCCTCCACTTT. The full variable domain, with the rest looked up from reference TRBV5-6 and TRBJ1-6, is DAGVTQSPTHLIKTRGQQVTLRCSPKSGHDTVSWYQQALGQGPQFIFQYYEEEERQRGNFPDRFSGHQFPNYSSELNVNALLLGDSALYLCASSSGSLPLHFGNGTRLTVT.

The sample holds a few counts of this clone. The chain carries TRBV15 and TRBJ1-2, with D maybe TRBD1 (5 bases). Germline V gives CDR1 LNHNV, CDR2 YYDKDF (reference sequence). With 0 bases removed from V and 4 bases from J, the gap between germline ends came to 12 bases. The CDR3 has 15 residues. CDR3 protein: CATSRDRQGGYGYTF. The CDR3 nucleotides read TGTGCCACCAGCAGAGATAGGCAGGGAGGCTATGGCTACACCTTC.

The CDR3 is CAWNRGAIVATNEKLFF. The CDR3 DNA reads TGTGCCTGGAACCGGGGGGCTATAGTTGCAACTAATGAAAAACTGTTTTTT. The chain has TRBV30 and TRBJ1-4; tentatively, D is TRBD1 (6 bases). There are 17 residues in the CDR3. V was cut by 4 bases and J by 0 bases, with 18 bases left in between. Germline V gene data show CDR1 as GTSNPN and CDR2 as SVGIG (reference sequence).

The CDR3 reads CAWSVRLAGEQFF. The CDR3 DNA reads as TGTGCCTGGAGTGTACGGCTAGCTGGTGAGCAGTTCTTC. J is TRBJ2-1 and V is TRBV30; a weak D match, TRBD2 (5 bases). This CDR3 is 13 amino acids long. The germline CDR1 and CDR2 sequences are GTSNPN and SVGIG (reference sequence). V was shortened by 0 bases and J by 9 bases, with 12 bases between the two germline ends.

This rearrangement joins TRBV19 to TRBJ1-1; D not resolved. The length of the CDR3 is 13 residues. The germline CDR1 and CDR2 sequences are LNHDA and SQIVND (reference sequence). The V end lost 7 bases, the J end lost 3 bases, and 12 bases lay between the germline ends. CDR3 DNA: TGTGCCAGTACGGAAGACGGGGACACTGAAGCTTTCTTT. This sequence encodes CASTEDGDTEAFF.

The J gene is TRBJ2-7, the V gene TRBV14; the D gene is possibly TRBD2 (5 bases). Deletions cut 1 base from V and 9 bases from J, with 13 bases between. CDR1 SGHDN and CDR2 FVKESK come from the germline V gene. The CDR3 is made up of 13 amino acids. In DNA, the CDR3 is TGTGCCAGCAGCCAAGGGGTAAGGAGCGGGCAGTACTTC. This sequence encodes CASSQGVRSGQYF.

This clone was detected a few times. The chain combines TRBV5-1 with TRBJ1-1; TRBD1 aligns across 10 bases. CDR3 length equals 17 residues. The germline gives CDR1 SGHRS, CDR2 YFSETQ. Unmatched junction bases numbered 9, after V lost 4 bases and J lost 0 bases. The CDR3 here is CASSKSGTGVLNTEAFF. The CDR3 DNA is TGCGCCAGCAGCAAATCCGGGACAGGGGTCTTGAACACTGAAGCTTTCTTT.

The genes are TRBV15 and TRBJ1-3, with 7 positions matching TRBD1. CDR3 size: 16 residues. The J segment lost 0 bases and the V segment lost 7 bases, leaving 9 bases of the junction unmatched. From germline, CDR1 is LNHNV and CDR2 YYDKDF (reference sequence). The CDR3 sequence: CATTQTGSASGNTIYF. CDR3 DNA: TGTGCCACCACCCAGACAGGGTCCGCCTCTGGAAACACCATATATTTT.